The 25 T cell receptor beta chains below come from one sample, sequenced in a study of cytomegalovirus exposure and HLA in healthy donors. PCR employed 60 Vbeta and 13 Jbeta primers. The protocol was immunoSEQ multiplex PCR, while the TCRdb copy is restricted to in-frame clones and leaves out a portion. The sample consists of about 110,000 clones, just under 70% of them appearing once. Sequencing used PBMCs. The source is an older woman in good health and CMV-seropositive.

The chain joins TRBV19 to TRBJ1-2; the match to TRBD1 covers 7 bases. The trim removed 7 bases at V and 8 bases at J, leaving 10 bases unmatched. Per the germline V gene, CDR1 is LNHDA and CDR2 is SQIVND (reference sequence). The CDR3 contains 13 residues. The CDR3 nucleotides are TGTGCCAGTACCCGGGACAGCGTGTTCGGCTACACCTTC. The encoded protein is CASTRDSVFGYTF.

The rearrangement uses TRBV19 and TRBJ2-1, with 12 bases aligning to TRBD2. V was pared by 9 bases and J by 5 bases, with 5 bases of the junction left unmatched. The CDR3 totals 14 residues. Per germline, CDR1 LNHDA and CDR2 SQIVND (reference sequence). In DNA, the CDR3 is TGTGCCAGCCTAGCGGGGGGGTCCCACAATGAGCAGTTCTTC. Translation: CASLAGGSHNEQFF.

In this sample, this clone turned up a few times. The chain carries TRBV5-1 and TRBJ2-1; 7 positions agree with TRBD2. The CDR3 runs 15 residues. Germline CDR1 and CDR2: SGHRS and YFSETQ. Trimming took 1 base from V and 8 from J; bases not matched to a gene: 9. The CDR3 DNA sequence: TGCGCCAGCAGCTTGTCCCAGGGACTAATCTATGAGCAGTTCTTC. Translating it yields CASSLSQGLIYEQFF. Together with reference TRBV5-1 and TRBJ2-1, the CDR3 gives the full variable domain: KAGVTQTPRYLIKTRGQQVTLSCSPISGHRSVSWYQQTPGQGLQFLFEYFSETQRNKGNFPGRFSGRQFSNSRSEMNVSTLELGDSALYLCASSLSQGLIYEQFFGPGTRLTVL.

V usage is TRBV5-5 and J usage is TRBJ2-1; 7 bases line up with TRBD2. This CDR3 comprises 16 residues. The junction had 10 bases not matched to a gene; V was cut back by 3 bases and J by 4 bases. Germline V CDR1 and CDR2: SGHKS, YYEKEE (reference sequence). Written as DNA, the CDR3 is TGTGCCAGCAGCTCCTATTGGGGAGCGGGGTACAATGAGCAGTTCTTC. The encoded protein is CASSSYWGAGYNEQFF. The full variable domain, completed using reference TRBV5-5 and TRBJ2-1, is DAGVTQSPTHLIKTRGQQVTLRCSPISGHKSVSWYQQVLGQGPQFIFQYYEKEERGRGNFPDRFSARQFPNYSSELNVNALLLGDSALYLCASSSYWGAGYNEQFFGPGTRLTVL.

This clone was picked up a small number of times. This chain links TRBV29-1 with TRBJ1-5; D is possibly TRBD1 (5 bases). Germline V gene sequence: CDR1 SQVTM, CDR2 ANQGSEA. The CDR3 runs to 12 residues. The germline V and J ends were trimmed by 3 bases and 11 bases, with 14 bases remaining between them. The CDR3 bases are TGCAGCGTTGAGACTCCAGGGAGGGCCCAGCATTTT. Residues: CSVETPGRAQHF.

This chain uses TRBV7-2 with TRBJ2-5, with 8 bases that match TRBD2. The CDR3 length is 14 residues. Looked up from germline, CDR1 is SGHTA and CDR2 is FQGNSA. J was trimmed by 4 bases and V by 5 bases; bases with no gene match: 6. The CDR3 sequence is CASSPGGPVETQYF. For the CDR3, the DNA is TGTGCCAGCAGCCCGGGGGGGCCGGTAGAGACCCAGTACTTC.

The chain combines TRBV5-1 with TRBJ1-1; TRBD1 matches 8 bases. V shed 4 bases, J shed 3 bases, and the junction held 17 bases outside the gene matches. The CDR3 spans 18 residues. Germline loops: CDR1 SGHRS, CDR2 YFSETQ. The CDR3 DNA follows: TGCGCCAGCAGCCCGGTCTGGGGCAGGGGGCGCTTGGACACTGAAGCTTTCTTT. This sequence encodes CASSPVWGRGRLDTEAFF.

The chain is built from TRBV9 and TRBJ2-5; D is perhaps TRBD2 (5 bases). Trimming removed 1 base at V and 2 bases at J, with 12 bases between. CDR1 is SGDLS, CDR2 YYNGEE, per germline. The CDR3 is made up of 15 amino acids. The CDR3 coding sequence is TGTGCCAGCAGCGTATCCGGTTCGGGGCAAGAGACCCAGTACTTC. As protein: CASSVSGSGQETQYF.

V usage is TRBV4-3 and J usage is TRBJ1-1; D not certain. Germline CDR1 LGHNA, CDR2 YSLEER. The CDR3 extends over 14 amino acids. V was shortened by 3 bases and J by 0 bases, with 8 bases between the two germline ends. Here the CDR3 reads CASSQEYLNTEAFF. In DNA form, the CDR3 reads TGCGCCAGCAGCCAGGAGTATTTGAACACTGAAGCTTTCTTT.

The chain uses TRBV19 and TRBJ2-1; 12 bases are shared with TRBD2. In germline, CDR1 is LNHDA, CDR2 SQIVND (reference sequence). The CDR3 has 16 residues. The V gene end was trimmed by 4 bases and the J gene end by 6 bases; junction bases not matched to a gene: 7. This chain's CDR3 is CASSTPSGGVLNEQFF. Here the CDR3 DNA reads TGTGCCAGTAGTACCCCTAGCGGGGGGGTTCTCAATGAGCAGTTCTTC.

This clone was counted between two and nine times. The chain carries TRBV9 and TRBJ1-1; possibly TRBD1 for D (5 bases). The CDR3 has 13 amino acids. Germline CDR1 reads SGDLS; CDR2 reads YYNGEE. V was shortened by 0 bases and J by 3 bases, with 6 bases between the two germline ends. The CDR3 here is CASSVEQDTEAFF. CDR3 DNA sequence: TGTGCCAGCAGCGTAGAACAGGACACTGAAGCTTTCTTT.

V usage is TRBV2 and J usage is TRBJ2-3, with 7 bases fitting TRBD2. Per germline, CDR1 SNHLY and CDR2 FYNNEI. V gave up 6 bases and J gave up 0 bases; unmatched junction bases: 6. The CDR3 spans 15 residues. The CDR3 region has the DNA TGTGCCAGCAGAGAGCCGGGGGGTAGCACAGATACGCAGTATTTT. Translation: CASREPGGSTDTQYF.

DNA of the CDR3: TGTGCCAGTAGTATTGGGACAGAAGAGACCCAGTACTTC. Protein sequence: CASSIGTEETQYF. The chain uses TRBV19 and TRBJ2-5; TRBD1 aligns across 7 bases. Trimming removed 3 bases from V and 3 bases from J; junction bases left unmatched: 1. Germline CDR1 is LNHDA and CDR2 is SQIVND (reference sequence). The CDR3 totals 13 residues. Combining the CDR3 with reference TRBV19 and TRBJ2-5 gives the whole variable domain DGGITQSPKYLFRKEGQNVTLSCEQNLNHDAMYWYRQDPGQGLRLIYYSQIVNDFQKGDIAEGYSVSREKKESFPLTVTSAQKNPTAFYLCASSIGTEETQYFGPGTRLLVL.

This clone appeared a single time. The rearrangement uses TRBV5-4 and TRBJ2-5; D is perhaps TRBD2 (5 bases). Germline CDR1 and CDR2: SGHNT and YYREEE (reference sequence). V was trimmed by 6 bases and J by 3 bases, leaving 12 bases between them. The CDR3 totals 13 residues. CDR3 nucleotide sequence: TGTGCCAGCACGAACAGCGGCAAAGAGACCCAGTACTTC. It specifies CASTNSGKETQYF.

This clone was recorded a few times. This chain connects TRBV6-5 to TRBJ2-5; maybe TRBD2 (5 bases). In germline, CDR1 is MNHEY, CDR2 SVGAGI. V dropped 5 bases and J dropped 5 bases, with 18 bases sitting between them. This CDR3 has 15 amino acids. The CDR3 loop is CASSHTLGLGETQYF. Written as DNA, the CDR3 is TGTGCCAGCAGTCACACACTCGGACTCGGGGAGACCCAGTACTTC.

This clone was observed a few times. This chain links TRBV7-2 with TRBJ2-7; 7 nucleotides match TRBD1. The germline CDR1 and CDR2 sequences are SGHTA and FQGNSA. The CDR3 totals 14 residues. V was clipped by 1 base and J by 4 bases; unmatched bases: 4. CDR3 amino acids: CASSLGGRGYEQYF. The CDR3 DNA reads as TGTGCCAGCAGCTTAGGTGGCAGGGGGTACGAGCAGTACTTC.

V and J are TRBV7-2 and TRBJ2-5, with TRBD2 matching 13 bases. V dropped 5 bases and J dropped 1; count of bases not matched to a gene: 4. Germline CDR1 and CDR2: SGHTA and FQGNSA. CDR3 length equals 16 residues. CDR3 coding DNA: TGTGCCAGCAGCCCGTGGACTAGCGGGGGCCAAGAGACCCAGTACTTC. Translated, it gives CASSPWTSGGQETQYF.

The table lists this clone with a count of one. The V gene is TRBV2, the J gene TRBJ2-2; D is ambiguous. V shed 6 bases and J shed 5 bases, with 4 bases lying between them. There are 11 residues in the CDR3. Germline-derived CDR1 and CDR2 are SNHLY and FYNNEI. The chain's CDR3 is CASRRTGELFF. In nucleotides, the CDR3 is TGTGCCAGCAGGCGGACCGGGGAGCTGTTTTTT.

The chain couples TRBV6-1 to TRBJ2-2; no clear D gene. The CDR3 runs to 14 residues. The V end was cut by 6 bases, the J end by 0 bases, with 8 bases between. Germline lookup yields CDR1 MNHNS and CDR2 SASEGT. CDR3 region: CASRTLTNTGELFF. CDR3 sequence (DNA): TGTGCCAGCAGGACTCTAACGAACACCGGGGAGCTGTTTTTT.

The V gene is TRBV11-2, the J gene TRBJ2-7, with D maybe TRBD1 (5 bases). The germline gives CDR1 SGHAT, CDR2 FQNNGV. CDR3 length: 14 residues. The V and J ends lost 6 bases and 3 bases respectively, with 15 bases between them. This CDR3 is CASRGAGSFYEQYF. CDR3 DNA sequence: TGTGCCAGCAGAGGGGCAGGATCTTTCTACGAGCAGTACTTC.

This clone was detected a few times. The chain employs TRBV11-2 and TRBJ2-3; D remains unclear. Germline CDR1 reads SGHAT; CDR2 reads FQNNGV. Trimming took off 5 bases at V and 0 bases at J, with 6 bases between the two ends. There are 13 residues in the CDR3. CDR3 nucleotide sequence: TGTGCCAGCAGCCCCTATAGCACAGATACGCAGTATTTT. It is translated as CASSPYSTDTQYF.

With regard to this clone: Other nucleotide sequences in the sample specify the same CDR3. The chain recombines TRBV6-6 with TRBJ1-1, with TRBD1 identical over 8 bases. This CDR3 has 14 residues. The J segment lost 1 base and the V segment lost 6 bases, leaving 4 bases of the junction unmatched. CDR1 is MNHNY, CDR2 SVGAGI, per germline (reference sequence). In nucleotides, the CDR3 is TGTGCCAGCAGCCCGCAGGGGGCGAACACTGAAGCTTTCTTT. Translating gives CASSPQGANTEAFF.

The chain joins TRBV15 to TRBJ1-1; no clear D gene. The CDR3 consists of 14 residues. V was trimmed by 4 bases and J by 0 bases, leaving 9 bases between them. The germline V gene has CDR1 LNHNV and CDR2 YYDKDF (reference sequence). CDR3 in DNA: TGTGCCACCAGCACCAAACTGTTGAACACTGAAGCTTTCTTT. This encodes CATSTKLLNTEAFF.

In DNA, the CDR3 is TGTGCCAGCAGCTTGGCCCCGGGACAGGGAGGATCTGGAAACACCATATATTTT. Amino acids: CASSLAPGQGGSGNTIYF. The chain employs TRBV5-8 and TRBJ1-3, with 9 bases matching TRBD1. The V gene's germline CDR1 is SGHTS and CDR2 YDEGEE. Losses at the gene ends were 0 bases for V and 1 base for J; bases not matched to a gene: 8. The CDR3 has 18 residues.

The rearrangement joins TRBV12-5 to TRBJ1-1, with D unclear. This CDR3 spans 13 amino acids. Between the trimmed V and J ends, which lost 5 bases and 1 base, there was a span of 8 bases. Germline CDR1 reads LGHNT; CDR2 reads FRNRAP. The CDR3 is CASGPRENTEAFF. The CDR3 DNA follows: TGTGCTAGTGGTCCCCGGGAGAACACTGAAGCTTTCTTT. The variable domain in full, completed from reference TRBV12-5 and TRBJ1-1, reads DARVTQTPRHKVTEMGQEVTMRCQPILGHNTVFWYRQTMMQGLELLAYFRNRAPLDDSGMPKDRFSAEMPDATLATLKIQPSEPRDSAVYFCASGPRENTEAFFGQGTRLTVV.